Shown below are 25 T cell receptor beta chains from a single sample sequenced in a study of OX40 agonist ivuxolimab in advanced cancers. Using immunoSEQ multiplex PCR, the repertoire was profiled, and TCRdb retains in-frame clones only, with some absent. Counted here are around 94,000 clones, roughly nine tenths occurring once; the ten biggest clones make up about 3%. The sample here was CD4+ or CD8+ T cells sorted from blood, taken in a trial of the OX40 agonist ivuxolimab. The source of these receptors is an adult with an advanced solid tumor such as melanoma, head and neck, liver or kidney cancer.

J is TRBJ2-2 and V is TRBV5-5, with TRBD1 identical over 8 bases. From germline, CDR1 is SGHKS and CDR2 YYEKEE (reference sequence). V gave up 0 bases and J gave up 6 bases; unmatched junction bases: 4. The CDR3 length is 15 residues. The CDR3 DNA sequence: TGTGCCAGCAGCTTGGGCAGGGGGCGGGCCGGGGAGCTGTTTTTT. Translated, it gives CASSLGRGRAGELFF.

The sample holds a few counts of this clone. V usage is TRBV5-6 and J usage is TRBJ1-2; a possible D gene is TRBD1 (5 bases). The germline V gene has CDR1 SGHDT and CDR2 YYEEEE. Trimming removed 5 bases at V and 7 bases at J, with 15 bases between. The CDR3 spans 13 residues. Written as DNA, the CDR3 is TGTGCCAGCAGTTACGGACGGGGGGGTGGCTACACCTTC. It is translated as CASSYGRGGGYTF.

V is TRBV29-1 and J is TRBJ2-5, with D perhaps TRBD1 or TRBD2 (6 bases each). The CDR3 has 13 amino acids. Looked up from germline, CDR1 is SQVTM and CDR2 is ANQGSEA. V lost 6 bases and J 5 bases, leaving 16 bases between the germline ends. The chain's CDR3 is CSVSARGAETQYF. In nucleotides, the CDR3 is TGCAGCGTCTCGGCGAGGGGGGCCGAGACCCAGTACTTC. Full variable domain (remainder filled in from reference TRBV29-1 and TRBJ2-5): SAVISQKPSRDICQRGTSLTIQCQVDSQVTMMFWYRQQPGQSLTLIATANQGSEATYESGFVIDKFPISRPNLTFSTLTVSNMSPEDSSIYLCSVSARGAETQYFGPGTRLLVL.

This clone was picked up a small number of times. This chain links TRBV30 with TRBJ1-6, with D unclear. The CDR3 sequence is 13 residues long. The ends were cut back, 2 bases at V and 7 bases at J, with 9 bases in the middle. The germline V gene has CDR1 GTSNPN and CDR2 SVGIG (reference sequence). The CDR3 is CAWSLRENSPLHF. The CDR3 bases are TGTGCCTGGAGTCTAAGGGAGAATTCACCCCTCCACTTT.

This clone was seen once. This sequence joins TRBV6-5 and TRBJ2-7, with a tentative D call TRBD1 (6 bases). Germline assignment: CDR1 MNHEY and CDR2 SVGAGI. The CDR3 totals 14 residues. V was pared by 5 bases and J by 5 bases, with 16 bases between. The DNA for the CDR3 is TGTGCCAGCAGTCCTTCGGGGACAATTAACGAGCAGTACTTC. This gives the protein CASSPSGTINEQYF.

V usage is TRBV27 and J usage is TRBJ1-1, with TRBD1 as a possible D gene (5 bases). The CDR3 loop spans 15 amino acids. Trimming pared 3 bases from V and 5 bases from J, leaving 16 bases between. Germline lookup yields CDR1 MNHEY and CDR2 SMNVEV (reference sequence). This chain's CDR3 is CASSFRAGSVTEAFF. The CDR3 nucleotides are TGTGCCAGCAGTTTCCGAGCAGGGAGTGTAACTGAAGCTTTCTTT.

V is TRBV7-9 and J is TRBJ2-3; tentative D call: TRBD2 (6 bases). Germline CDR1 SEHNR, CDR2 FQNEAQ (reference sequence). V was pared by 5 bases and J by 6 bases, with 21 bases between. CDR3 length equals 16 residues. The CDR3 DNA sequence: TGTGCCAGCAGCCCCTATCACGGGCGGGAAGTGGATACGCAGTATTTT. Amino acid sequence: CASSPYHGREVDTQYF.

The chain carries TRBV2 and TRBJ2-7; D possibly matches TRBD1 or TRBD2 (5 bases each). CDR3 length equals 15 residues. Germline-derived CDR1 and CDR2 are SNHLY and FYNNEI. V was trimmed by 4 bases and J by 0 bases, leaving 13 bases between them. CDR3 amino acids: CASSAERDRSYEQYF. CDR3 DNA: TGTGCCAGCAGTGCCGAACGGGACCGCTCCTACGAGCAGTACTTC. The full variable domain, rest sourced from reference TRBV2 and TRBJ2-7, is EPEVTQTPSHQVTQMGQEVILRCVPISNHLYFYWYRQILGQKVEFLVSFYNNEISEKSEIFDDQFSVERPDGSNFTLKIRSTKLEDSAMYFCASSAERDRSYEQYFGPGTRLTVT.

J is TRBJ1-2 and V is TRBV19, with a tentative D call TRBD1 (5 bases). Germline V lookup: CDR1 LNHDA, CDR2 SQIVND (reference sequence). This CDR3 region has 17 residues. V lost 4 bases and J 4 bases, leaving 22 bases between the germline ends. CDR3 region: CASSSSKERGELYGYTF. The CDR3 nucleotides are TGTGCCAGTAGTAGTAGTAAAGAACGGGGCGAACTCTATGGCTACACCTTC.

The chain carries TRBV27 and TRBJ2-7, with TRBD2 matching over 7 bases. Germline-derived CDR1 and CDR2 are MNHEY and SMNVEV (reference sequence). V trimming: 3 bases; J trimming: 2 bases; junction bases outside the gene matches: 7. CDR3 length: 15 residues. CDR3 DNA: TGTGCCAGCAGTTTTGGGACTACCGCGACCTACGAGCAGTACTTC. Translating it yields CASSFGTTATYEQYF.

The chain joins TRBV15 to TRBJ2-1; 11 bases match TRBD2. The junction had 10 bases not matched to a gene; V was cut back by 0 bases and J by 9 bases. The CDR3 loop spans 17 amino acids. Germline CDR1 LNHNV, CDR2 YYDKDF (reference sequence). CDR3 sequence: CATSRDTSGSLGSEQFF. The CDR3 region has the DNA TGTGCCACCAGCAGAGATACTAGCGGGAGTTTGGGGAGTGAGCAGTTCTTC.

The rearrangement joins TRBV5-1 to TRBJ1-2, with D hard to call. The CDR3 length is 13 residues. V lost 0 bases and J 8 bases, leaving 11 bases between the germline ends. CDR1 is SGHRS and CDR2 is YFSETQ in the germline V gene. CDR3 amino acids: CASSLEGPSGYTF. The DNA for the CDR3 is TGCGCCAGCAGCTTGGAAGGGCCTTCGGGCTACACCTTC.

The V and J genes are TRBV13 and TRBJ2-6, with D unresolved. This CDR3 region has 13 residues. Germline lookup yields CDR1 PRHDT and CDR2 FYEKMQ (reference sequence). The V end was cut by 3 bases, the J end by 2 bases, with 2 bases between. The CDR3 DNA is TGTGCCAGCAGCTTCGCTGGGGCCAACGTCCTGACTTTC. Protein product: CASSFAGANVLTF.

The chain joins TRBV7-9 to TRBJ2-3; no reliable D call. V lost 4 bases and J lost 0, with 5 bases in between. Germline lookup yields CDR1 SEHNR and CDR2 FQNEAQ (reference sequence). This CDR3 region has 13 residues. As DNA, the CDR3 is TGTGCCAGCAGCTCCCTCAGCACAGATACGCAGTATTTT. Protein: CASSSLSTDTQYF.

CDR3 DNA sequence: TGTGCCAGCAGCTTACGGTCAGACCTCACGGATACGCAGTATTTT. Protein product: CASSLRSDLTDTQYF. The chain has TRBV7-7 and TRBJ2-3; D not resolved. CDR1 SSHAT and CDR2 FNYEAQ come from the germline V gene (reference sequence). Trimming took off 2 bases at V and 6 bases at J, with 15 bases between the two ends. The CDR3 runs to 15 residues.

This CDR3 reads CASTLAAQYEQYF. The CDR3 DNA sequence: TGTGCCAGCACCCTAGCGGCCCAATACGAGCAGTACTTC. This chain connects TRBV7-3 to TRBJ2-7, with TRBD2 matching over 7 bases. The CDR3 runs 13 residues. V was pared by 7 bases and J by 4 bases, with 7 bases of the junction left unmatched. Germline V lookup: CDR1 SGHTA, CDR2 FQGTGA.

The chain recombines TRBV30 with TRBJ2-7; TRBD2 matches at 13 bases. Germline values: CDR1 GTSNPN, CDR2 SVGIG (reference sequence). Trimming took 4 bases from V and 3 from J; bases not matched to a gene: 6. This CDR3 region has 15 residues. The DNA of the CDR3 is TGTGCCTGGACCCGGACTAGCGGGGGCTTCTACGAGCAGTACTTC. Amino acids: CAWTRTSGGFYEQYF.

In the case of this clone: Other DNA sequences in the sample encode the same CDR3. The CDR3 sequence: CASSIAGGETQYF. The CDR3 nucleotides are TGTGCCAGTAGTATCGCAGGGGGTGAGACCCAGTACTTC. The genes are TRBV19 and TRBJ2-5; 7 bases are a match to TRBD1. The CDR3 has 13 amino acids. With 3 bases clipped from V and 5 bases from J, the junction kept 3 bases outside the gene matches. CDR1 is LNHDA, CDR2 SQIVND, per germline (reference sequence). Combining the CDR3 with reference TRBV19 and TRBJ2-5 gives the whole variable domain DGGITQSPKYLFRKEGQNVTLSCEQNLNHDAMYWYRQDPGQGLRLIYYSQIVNDFQKGDIAEGYSVSREKKESFPLTVTSAQKNPTAFYLCASSIAGGETQYFGPGTRLLVL.

The chain joins TRBV21-1 to TRBJ2-2; the table's D call TRBD2 went unverified against the DNA. TRBV21-1 constitutes a pseudogene. The CDR3 runs to 17 residues. The CDR3 spells CASSSRGSGAHTGELFF. In nucleotides, the CDR3 is TGTGCCAGCAGCTCAAGGGGCAGCGGGGCCCACACCGGGGAGCTGTTTTTT.

This clone was seen more than once but under ten times. The chain carries TRBV25-1 and TRBJ2-1; 10 bases match TRBD1. The CDR3 spans 15 residues. Germline loops: CDR1 MGHDK, CDR2 SYGVNS. The trim removed 3 bases at V and 7 bases at J, leaving 6 bases unmatched. The CDR3 bases are TGTGCCAGCAGTGAGGGGACAGGGGTACTAAATGAGCAGTTCTTC. Translating it yields CASSEGTGVLNEQFF.

This chain uses TRBV19 with TRBJ2-2; 8 bases fit TRBD1. This CDR3 has 12 residues. Germline CDR1 LNHDA, CDR2 SQIVND (reference sequence). Germline trimming cut 7 bases from V and 8 bases from J; bases unmatched to any gene: 3. CDR3 coding DNA: TGTGCCAGTACGACAGGGGAGGGGGAGCTGTTTTTT. It translates to CASTTGEGELFF.

The genes are TRBV27 and TRBJ1-2; weak D call: TRBD1 (5 bases). The germline gives CDR1 MNHEY, CDR2 SMNVEV (reference sequence). This CDR3 region has 13 residues. Trimming pared 3 bases from V and 4 bases from J, leaving 9 bases between. CDR3 sequence reads: CASSLGRLYGYTF. DNA of the CDR3: TGTGCCAGCAGTTTGGGACGCCTCTATGGCTACACCTTC.

V usage is TRBV4-1 and J usage is TRBJ1-1; unclear D gene. The germline V gene encodes CDR1 MGHRA and CDR2 YSYEKL. Trimming removed 1 base at V and 4 bases at J, with 10 bases between. This CDR3 is built from 14 residues. The CDR3 here is CASSQVGGSTEAFF. For the CDR3, the DNA is TGCGCCAGCAGCCAAGTGGGCGGATCCACTGAAGCTTTCTTT.

The chain recombines TRBV7-3 with TRBJ2-3; possibly TRBD2 for D (6 bases). Trimming cost V 4 bases and J 2 bases, with 10 bases left between them. From germline, CDR1 is SGHTA and CDR2 FQGTGA. The CDR3 totals 14 residues. The CDR3 loop is CASSSSGYTDTQYF. CDR3 nucleotides: TGTGCCAGCAGCTCCAGCGGGTACACAGATACGCAGTATTTT.

The chain joins TRBV7-2 to TRBJ2-1; the D is unclear. The CDR3 runs 14 residues. Germline assignment: CDR1 SGHTA and CDR2 FQGNSA. Trimming pared 1 base from V and 4 bases from J, leaving 8 bases between. CDR3 sequence reads: CASSLGASYNEQFF. In DNA, the CDR3 is TGTGCCAGCAGCTTAGGGGCTAGTTACAATGAGCAGTTCTTC.